This T cell receptor beta chain was captured by sequencing in a study of blood T cell repertoires in COVID-19. Whole-study context: The United States, Italy and Spain were the sources of the acute and convalescent COVID-19 samples.

Repertoires were generated with immunoSEQ multiplex PCR, while TCRdb's copy carries only in-frame clones and drops some. The table has about 300,000 clones, 85% to 90% seen once. The CDR3 runs to 15 residues. J lost 3 bases, V lost 3 bases, and 6 bases had no gene match. Looked up from germline, CDR1 is ENHRY and CDR2 is SYGVKD. This clone was seen only once. This receptor was taken from a woman aged 25 to 39 with COVID-19, enrolled during active disease. V and J are TRBV10-3 and TRBJ2-7; 9 bases are shared with TRBD2. The material sequenced was peripheral blood. The DNA of the CDR3 is TGTGCCATCAGTGATGTTCGGACTAGCGTCTACGAGCAGTACGTC. Translating it yields CAISDVRTSVYEQYV.